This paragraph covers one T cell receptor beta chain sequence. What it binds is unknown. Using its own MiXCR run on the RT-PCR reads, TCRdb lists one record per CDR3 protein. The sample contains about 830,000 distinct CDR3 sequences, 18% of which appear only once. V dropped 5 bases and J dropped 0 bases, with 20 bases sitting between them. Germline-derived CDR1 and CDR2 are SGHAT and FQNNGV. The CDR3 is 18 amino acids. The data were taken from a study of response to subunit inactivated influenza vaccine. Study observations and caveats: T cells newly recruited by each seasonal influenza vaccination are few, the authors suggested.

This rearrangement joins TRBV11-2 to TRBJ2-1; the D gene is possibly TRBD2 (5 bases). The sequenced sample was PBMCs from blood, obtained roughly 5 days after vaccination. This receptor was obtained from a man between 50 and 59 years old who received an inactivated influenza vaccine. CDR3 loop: CASSPPASALGSYNEQFF. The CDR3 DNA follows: TGTGCCAGCAGCCCACCCGCGTCGGCACTAGGCTCCTACAATGAGCAGTTCTTC.